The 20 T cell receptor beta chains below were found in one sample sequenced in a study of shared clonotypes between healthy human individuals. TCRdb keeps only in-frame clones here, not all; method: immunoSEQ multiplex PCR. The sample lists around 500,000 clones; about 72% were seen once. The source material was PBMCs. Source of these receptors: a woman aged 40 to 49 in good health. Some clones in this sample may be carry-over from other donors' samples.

CDR3 protein: CASSNRLNEKLFF. The DNA of the CDR3 is TGTGCCAGCAGCAACCGACTTAATGAAAAACTGTTTTTT. V gene TRBV11-1 combines with J gene TRBJ1-4, with D uncertain. Germline V gene sequence: CDR1 SGHAT, CDR2 FQDESV (reference sequence). Trimming cost V 5 bases and J 4 bases, with 8 bases left between them. The CDR3 consists of 13 residues.

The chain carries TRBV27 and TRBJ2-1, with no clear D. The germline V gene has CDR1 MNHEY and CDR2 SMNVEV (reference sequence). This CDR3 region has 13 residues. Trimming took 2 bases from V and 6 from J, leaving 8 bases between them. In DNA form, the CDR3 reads TGTGCCAGCAGTTTAGCGCCGGGCAATGAGCAGTTCTTC. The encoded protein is CASSLAPGNEQFF.

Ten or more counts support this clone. The chain's CDR3 is CASSSEPSGSKGDTQYF. For the CDR3, the DNA is TGTGCCAGCAGCTCGGAGCCTAGCGGGAGTAAAGGGGATACGCAGTATTTT. The V and J genes are TRBV7-2 and TRBJ2-3; TRBD2 agrees at 10 bases. Germline CDR1 and CDR2: SGHTA and FQGNSA. V lost 4 bases to trimming and J lost 6 bases; unmatched junction nucleotides: 13. This CDR3 comprises 17 residues.

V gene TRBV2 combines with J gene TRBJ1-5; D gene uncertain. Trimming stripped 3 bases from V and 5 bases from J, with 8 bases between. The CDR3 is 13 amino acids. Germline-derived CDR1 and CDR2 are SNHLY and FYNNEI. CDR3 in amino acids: CASSERWDQPQHF. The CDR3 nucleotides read TGTGCCAGCAGTGAGCGGTGGGATCAGCCCCAGCATTTT.

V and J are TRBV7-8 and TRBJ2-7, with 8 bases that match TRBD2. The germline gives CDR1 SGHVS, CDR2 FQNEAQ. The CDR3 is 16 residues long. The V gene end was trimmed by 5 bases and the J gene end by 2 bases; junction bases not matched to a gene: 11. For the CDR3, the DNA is TGTGCCAGCAGCCTTAAGCCGACTAGCGCGACCTACGAGCAGTACTTC. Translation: CASSLKPTSATYEQYF.

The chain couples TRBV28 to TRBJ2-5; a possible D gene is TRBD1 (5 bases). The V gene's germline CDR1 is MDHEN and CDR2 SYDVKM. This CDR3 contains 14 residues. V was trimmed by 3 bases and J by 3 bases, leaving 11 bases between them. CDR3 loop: CASSFSPREETQYF. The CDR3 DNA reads TGTGCCAGCAGTTTTTCCCCCAGGGAAGAGACCCAGTACTTC.

In DNA, the CDR3 is TGTGCCAGCAGTACCCCACTAGCGGGAGGACTGCAACAAGAGACCCAGTACTTC. Translating gives CASSTPLAGGLQQETQYF. The chain links TRBV2 to TRBJ2-5, with 12 bases aligning to TRBD2. Germline CDR1 reads SNHLY; CDR2 reads FYNNEI. The CDR3 has 18 amino acids. Germline trimming cut 5 bases from V and 2 bases from J; bases unmatched to any gene: 12.

CDR3 sequence: CASSLKLALSSYNEQFF. DNA for the CDR3: TGTGCCAGCAGCTTAAAATTGGCCCTAAGCTCCTACAATGAGCAGTTCTTC. The chain combines TRBV7-3 with TRBJ2-1; unclear D gene. The CDR3 spans 17 residues. V lost 1 base, J lost 0 bases, and 13 bases lay in between. Per germline, CDR1 SGHTA and CDR2 FQGTGA.

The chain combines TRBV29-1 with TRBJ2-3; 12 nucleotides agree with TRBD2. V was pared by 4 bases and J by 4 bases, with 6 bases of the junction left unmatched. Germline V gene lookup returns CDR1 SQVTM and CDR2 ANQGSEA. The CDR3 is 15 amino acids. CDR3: CSVGAGLAGSDTQYF. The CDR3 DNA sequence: TGCAGCGTTGGGGCCGGACTAGCGGGATCAGATACGCAGTATTTT.

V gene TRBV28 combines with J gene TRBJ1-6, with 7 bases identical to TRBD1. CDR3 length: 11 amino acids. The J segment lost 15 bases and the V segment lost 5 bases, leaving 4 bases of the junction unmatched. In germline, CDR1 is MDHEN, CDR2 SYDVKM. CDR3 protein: CASSPDRVLHF. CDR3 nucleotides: TGTGCCAGCAGTCCAGACAGGGTCCTCCACTTT.

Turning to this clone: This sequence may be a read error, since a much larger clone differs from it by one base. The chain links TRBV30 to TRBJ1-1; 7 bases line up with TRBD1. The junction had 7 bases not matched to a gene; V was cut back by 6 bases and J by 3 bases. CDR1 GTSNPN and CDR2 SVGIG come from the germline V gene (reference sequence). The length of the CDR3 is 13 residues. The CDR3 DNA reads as TGTGCCTGTAGCGACAGGGCCTACACTGAAGCTTTCTTT. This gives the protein CACSDRAYTEAFF.

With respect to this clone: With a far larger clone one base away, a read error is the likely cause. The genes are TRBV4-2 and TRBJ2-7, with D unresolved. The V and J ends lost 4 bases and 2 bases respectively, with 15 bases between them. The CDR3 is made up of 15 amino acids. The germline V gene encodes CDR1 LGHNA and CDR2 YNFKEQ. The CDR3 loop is CASSRSESSPYEQYF. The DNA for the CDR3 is TGTGCCAGCAGCCGAAGCGAGTCCTCCCCCTACGAGCAGTACTTC.

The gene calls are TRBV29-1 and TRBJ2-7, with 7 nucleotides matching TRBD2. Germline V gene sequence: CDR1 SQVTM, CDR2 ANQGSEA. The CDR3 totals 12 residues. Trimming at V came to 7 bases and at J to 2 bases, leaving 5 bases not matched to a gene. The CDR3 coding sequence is TGCAGCGGGGGCGGGGGAGCCTACGAGCAGTACTTC. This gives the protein CSGGGGAYEQYF.

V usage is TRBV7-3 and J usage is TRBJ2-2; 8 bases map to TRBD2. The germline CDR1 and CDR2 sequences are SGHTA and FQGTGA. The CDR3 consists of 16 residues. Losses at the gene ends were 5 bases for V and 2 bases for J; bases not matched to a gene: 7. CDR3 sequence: CASSPGLASNTGELFF. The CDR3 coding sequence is TGTGCCAGCAGCCCAGGACTAGCCTCCAACACCGGGGAGCTGTTTTTT.

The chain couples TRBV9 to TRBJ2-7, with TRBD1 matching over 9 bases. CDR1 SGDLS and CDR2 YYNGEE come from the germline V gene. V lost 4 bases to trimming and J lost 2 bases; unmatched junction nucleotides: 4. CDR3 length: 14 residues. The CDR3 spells CASSPGQGTYEQYF. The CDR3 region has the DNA TGTGCCAGCAGCCCGGGACAGGGAACCTACGAGCAGTACTTC.

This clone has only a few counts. The CDR3 nucleotides read TGTGCCACCAGCAGAGATAAACTAGCGGGAGATGAGCAGTTCTTC. Encoded protein: CATSRDKLAGDEQFF. The chain links TRBV15 to TRBJ2-1; TRBD2 matches 11 bases. CDR1 and CDR2 from the germline V gene are LNHNV and YYDKDF (reference sequence). V shed 0 bases, J shed 8 bases, and the junction held 3 bases outside the gene matches. This CDR3 comprises 15 residues.

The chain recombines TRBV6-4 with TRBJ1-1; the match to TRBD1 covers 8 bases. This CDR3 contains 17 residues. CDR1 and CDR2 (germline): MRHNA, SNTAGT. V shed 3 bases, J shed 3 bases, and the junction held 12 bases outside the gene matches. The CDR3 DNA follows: TGTGCCAGCAGTGAGATATACTCCAGGGGGCGGGACACTGAAGCTTTCTTT. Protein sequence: CASSEIYSRGRDTEAFF.

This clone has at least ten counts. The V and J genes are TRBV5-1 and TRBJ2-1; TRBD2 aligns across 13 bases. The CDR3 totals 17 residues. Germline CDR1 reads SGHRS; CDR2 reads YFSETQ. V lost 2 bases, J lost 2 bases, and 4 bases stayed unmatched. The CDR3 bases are TGCGCCAGCAGCTTAACTAGCGGGAGGGCCCCCTACAATGAGCAGTTCTTC. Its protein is CASSLTSGRAPYNEQFF. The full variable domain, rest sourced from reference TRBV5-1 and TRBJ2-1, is KAGVTQTPRYLIKTRGQQVTLSCSPISGHRSVSWYQQTPGQGLQFLFEYFSETQRNKGNFPGRFSGRQFSNSRSEMNVSTLELGDSALYLCASSLTSGRAPYNEQFFGPGTRLTVL.

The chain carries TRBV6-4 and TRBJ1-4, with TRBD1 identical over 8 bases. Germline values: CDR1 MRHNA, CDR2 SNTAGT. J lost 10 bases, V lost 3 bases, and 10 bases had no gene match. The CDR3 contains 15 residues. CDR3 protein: CASSEIDRGGGKLFF. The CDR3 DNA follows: TGTGCCAGCAGTGAAATCGACAGGGGAGGTGGAAAACTGTTTTTT.

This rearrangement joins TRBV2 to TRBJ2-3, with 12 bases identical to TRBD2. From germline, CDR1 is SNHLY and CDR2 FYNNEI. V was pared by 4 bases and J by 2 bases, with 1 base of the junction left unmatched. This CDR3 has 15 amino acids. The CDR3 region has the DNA TGTGCCAGCAGTGGACTAGCGGGGGTCACAGATACGCAGTATTTT. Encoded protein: CASSGLAGVTDTQYF.